This entry is about one T cell receptor (beta chain). The CDR3 regions of TCR beta were amplified from RNA transcripts. Initially, a first-round RT-PCR of the TCR CDR3 employed the HTBI primer set. TCRdb re-called the multiplex PCR reads with MiXCR, one entry per CDR3 protein. The sample carries approximately 700,000 distinct CDR3 sequences, 16% recorded once. This record belongs to a study of T cells in Graves' hyperthyroidism and ophthalmopathy. Germline V gene sequence: CDR1 SEHNR, CDR2 FQNEAQ (reference sequence). V shed 5 bases and J shed 1 base, with 18 bases lying between them. This CDR3 has 16 amino acids. The study based diagnoses on clinical symptoms, serum thyroxine and TRAb, thyroid ultrasound and orbital computed tomography. Out of more than 8 ml of fresh peripheral blood came the PBMCs.

The clonotype comes from a man aged 18 to 30 with Graves' hyperthyroidism. The chain employs TRBV7-9 and TRBJ2-7; unclear D gene. The sample taken for sequencing was blood. The CDR3 coding sequence is TGTGCCAGCAGCCTCGGACCCACAGCCGGGTCCTACGAGCAGTACTTC. This encodes CASSLGPTAGSYEQYF.